The TCR beta chain under discussion was sequenced for a study of blood T cell repertoires in COVID-19. For the study at large: The United States, Italy and Spain provided the acute and convalescent COVID-19 samples. In each case, the material was cDNA or gDNA derived from T cells, B-cell-depleted T cells, or PBMCs.

In the original processing: Amplification of reference gene primers provided the estimated nucleated cell counts. Sequencing used immunoSEQ multiplex PCR; TCRdb keeps in-frame clones, though not all of them. V and J calls and clone size are given by that table; D and trimming were obtained from the DNA. The data contain 150,000 to 200,000 clones, approximately 87% of them singletons. V gave up 3 bases and J gave up 0 bases; unmatched junction bases: 1. The germline V gene encodes CDR1 MNHEY and CDR2 SMNVEV (reference sequence). The CDR3 is 15 amino acids. The source of this sequence is a man aged 40-50 years with active or convalescent COVID-19. The chain joins TRBV27 to TRBJ1-5; TRBD1 matches at 8 bases. Sequencing used peripheral blood. In nucleotides, the CDR3 is TGTGCCAGCAGTTTGACAGGGGTTAGCAATCAGCCCCAGCATTTT. Translating gives CASSLTGVSNQPQHF.